The sequence of this TCR beta chain was determined in a study of T cell repertoires in cytomegalovirus infection. Looking at the study overall: Both recently identified HLA-C-restricted and well-studied HLA-B-restricted CMV epitopes were used in the study. Signatures in public TCR beta sequences pointed to both CMV infection and matching HLA type.

Worth noting for this clonotype: The target antigen is unknown.

Study-wide findings and caveats: CMV carriers with the relevant HLA were identified by cumulative public TCR beta family frequency. Dominant in the ex vivo response were TCR beta clonotypes restricted by HLA-C and specific for CMV.

CDR3 length: 15 amino acids. Trimming cost V 0 bases and J 3 bases, with 12 bases left between them. Per the germline V gene, CDR1 is SGHTA and CDR2 is FQGNSA. From the reads, TCRdb called clonotypes with MiXCR, one entry per CDR3 protein. Among tens of thousands of distinct CDR3 sequences, around 19% were seen once, and the ten largest hold around 77%. J is TRBJ2-7 and V is TRBV7-2, with a tentative D call TRBD2 (5 bases). This receptor was taken from a human donor in good health (CMV status not recorded). Some clones in this sample may be carry-over from other donors' samples. The specimen was CD8+ T cells from cultured PBMCs, collected from culture after CMV antigen stimulation. The CDR3, as DNA: TGTGCCAGCAGCTTAGCACCCCTAGCCAACTACGAGCAGTACTTC. Its translation: CASSLAPLANYEQYF.